The rows below give T cell receptor beta chains drawn from one sample of a study of pediatric ulcerative colitis. Produced via immunoSEQ multiplex PCR; TCRdb's table is partial and in-frame only. The sample lists 4,500 to 6,500 clones, about 90% seen once, with under 2% in the top ten. The sequenced material came from blood. These receptor sequences come from a girl under 18 who was a control in a study of pediatric ulcerative colitis. Each CDR3 is given with its conserved first and last residue.

CASSLGRANYGYTF	TRBJ1-2	TRBV7-3
CASSSRGGQGAYEQYF	TRBJ2-7	TRBV6-5
CASSLGPTGSGGYTF	TRBJ1-2	TRBV5-6
CASRPNRDSDTQYF	TRBJ2-3	TRBV7-2
CASSRTGQGEQYF	TRBJ2-7	TRBV4-1
CASSVGTGNTEAFF	TRBJ1-1	TRBV5-8
CASSLTTYNEQFF	TRBJ2-1	TRBV28
CASRGRDRVETYEQYF	TRBJ2-7	TRBV28
CASSPLGTGRYEQYF	TRBJ2-7	TRBV27
CSVEAGHIINNEQFF	TRBJ2-1	TRBV29-1
CASRPRHDGGANTGELFF	TRBJ2-2	TRBV4-1
CASSRSGPYTDTQYF	TRBJ2-3	TRBV5-1
CASRRVRTASSGNTIYF	TRBJ1-3	TRBV2
CASSQGRELNTEAFF	TRBJ1-1	TRBV4-1
CASTRAGTFGYTF	TRBJ1-2	TRBV19
CASSSSGMQPQHF	TRBJ1-5	TRBV6-6
CASSIGQKQETQYF	TRBJ2-5	TRBV5-4
CASSIDRWDRGAGGANVLTF	TRBJ2-6	TRBV19
CASSKEPETTEAFF	TRBJ1-1	TRBV21-1
CASNPTGSTDTQYF	TRBJ2-3	TRBV27
CASSLTAYNEQFF	TRBJ2-1	TRBV28
CASRDIRTPGTQANYGYTF	TRBJ1-2	TRBV5-1
CAISDGISYNEQFF	TRBJ2-1	TRBV10-3
CASSLGTGGSGNTIYF	TRBJ1-3	TRBV7-2
CASSSWSNEQFF	TRBJ2-1	TRBV6-5
CASSLDRIQLLSTDTQYF	TRBJ2-3	TRBV5-1
CAISESHDRPGTYEQYF	TRBJ2-7	TRBV10-3
CASSAEVLNTEAFF	TRBJ1-1	TRBV2